The 20 T cell receptor beta chains reported below all come from one sample, sequenced in a study of blood T cell repertoires in COVID-19 (dated by TCRdb to about 2020). Library preparation employed the immunoSEQ multiplex PCR assay. TCRdb retrieved this table from immuneACCESS and kept in-frame rearrangements only. Not all clones are present; in checked studies, unresolved V genes account for under half, and no reason is known for the remainder. The sample table holds some 120,000 clones, of which 75% to 85% were seen once. The ten largest account for approximately 7.9% of the sample. Sample: peripheral blood. These receptors came from a man between 65 and 85 years old with acute or convalescent COVID-19.

V usage is TRBV30 and J usage is TRBJ2-7, with 9 bases identical to TRBD1. The CDR3 is 12 residues long. J gave up 6 bases and V 3 bases, and 3 bases lay outside the gene matches. Germline V gives CDR1 GTSNPN, CDR2 SVGIG (reference sequence). CDR3 sequence (DNA): TGTGCCTGGAGACAGGGGGCGCGCGAGCAGTACTTC. This gives the protein CAWRQGAREQYF.

The chain carries TRBV28 and TRBJ2-3, with 16 bases that match TRBD2. The junction had 9 bases not matched to a gene; V was cut back by 7 bases and J by 11 bases. The CDR3 is 15 residues long. The V gene's germline CDR1 is MDHEN and CDR2 SYDVKM. The CDR3: CASIGTSGGARGQYF. The DNA of the CDR3 is TGTGCCAGCATAGGGACTAGCGGGGGGGCCAGAGGGCAGTATTTT. The complete variable domain, with remaining parts taken from reference TRBV28 and TRBJ2-3, reads DVKVTQSSRYLVKRTGEKVFLECVQDMDHENMFWYRQDPGLGLRLIYFSYDVKMKEKGDIPEGYSVSREKKERFSLILESASTNQTSMYLCASIGTSGGARGQYFGPGTRLTVL.

The chain couples TRBV4-1 to TRBJ2-1, with D possibly being TRBD2 (7 bases). Between the trimmed V and J ends, which lost 1 base and 8 bases, there was a span of 12 bases. CDR3 length equals 14 residues. Per the germline V gene, CDR1 is MGHRA and CDR2 is YSYEKL. The CDR3 spells CASSQGREGDEQFF. CDR3 in DNA: TGCGCCAGCAGCCAAGGAAGGGAGGGGGATGAGCAGTTCTTC.

This clone was recorded once. The chain combines TRBV7-8 with TRBJ2-1, with TRBD2 identical over 9 bases. The CDR3 totals 16 residues. Germline V gene lookup returns CDR1 SGHVS and CDR2 FQNEAQ. Trimming took 7 bases from V and 2 from J; bases not matched to a gene: 9. CDR3 sequence (DNA): TGTGCCAGCACCCCTGGTAGCGGGAGTACCTACAATGAGCAGTTCTTC. This codes for CASTPGSGSTYNEQFF. The full variable domain, completed using reference TRBV7-8 and TRBJ2-1, is GAGVSQSPRYKVAKRGQDVALRCDPISGHVSLFWYQQALGQGPEFLTYFQNEAQLDKSGLPSDRFFAERPEGSVSTLKIQRTQQEDSAVYLCASTPGSGSTYNEQFFGPGTRLTVL.

J is TRBJ1-4 and V is TRBV9; D perhaps matches TRBD1 (5 bases). Germline V gene lookup returns CDR1 SGDLS and CDR2 YYNGEE. The CDR3 runs 13 residues. Deletions cut 0 bases from V and 8 bases from J, with 8 bases between. In DNA form, the CDR3 reads TGTGCCAGCAGCGTAGAAGGGGAAGAAAAACTGTTTTTT. Translating gives CASSVEGEEKLFF.

This chain joins TRBV30 and TRBJ1-2; D ambiguous. Deletions cut 0 bases from V and 8 bases from J, with 13 bases between. CDR1 GTSNPN and CDR2 SVGIG come from the germline V gene (reference sequence). The CDR3 is made up of 13 amino acids. The DNA of the CDR3 is TGTGCCTGGAGTGTAGGGTTCGGGGTCGGCTACACCTTC. Translation: CAWSVGFGVGYTF.

The V call is TRBV19, the J call TRBJ2-2, with D perhaps TRBD1 (6 bases). This CDR3 is 16 amino acids long. V was cut by 3 bases and J by 8 bases, with 19 bases left in between. Germline-derived CDR1 and CDR2 are LNHDA and SQIVND (reference sequence). The CDR3 reads CASSISVGTSLGELFF. CDR3 sequence (DNA): TGTGCCAGTAGTATCTCAGTCGGGACATCACTAGGGGAGCTGTTTTTT.

This clone was observed a handful of times. A read error is likely, as this CDR3 ends without the conserved phenylalanine or tryptophan. The DNA is left out, because the CDR3 cannot be placed on it with certainty; the CDR3 is given as TCRdb lists it. The chain is built from TRBV9 and TRBJ1-2. From its first to its last residue, the CDR3 has 10 amino acids. Germline lookup yields CDR1 SGDLS and CDR2 YYNGEE. Here the CDR3 reads CASSVGEAFP.

The rearrangement joins TRBV5-6 to TRBJ2-7; D is uncertain. The CDR3 has 15 amino acids. CDR1 is SGHDT, CDR2 YYEEEE, per germline. V was cut by 0 bases and J by 0 bases, with 10 bases left in between. The CDR3 DNA is TGTGCCAGCAGCTTGGCCGGTACGTTCTCCTACGAGCAGTACTTC. Translating gives CASSLAGTFSYEQYF.

The chain couples TRBV19 to TRBJ2-3, with D perhaps TRBD1 (6 bases). With 7 bases removed from V and 2 bases from J, the gap between germline ends came to 13 bases. This CDR3 contains 14 residues. The germline V gene encodes CDR1 LNHDA and CDR2 SQIVND (reference sequence). CDR3 sequence (DNA): TGTGCCAGTATTGGACAGCGGACCACAGATACGCAGTATTTT. Translation: CASIGQRTTDTQYF.

The chain is built from TRBV18 and TRBJ2-6, with D perhaps matching TRBD2 (5 bases). With 2 bases removed from V and 4 bases from J, the gap between germline ends came to 9 bases. This CDR3 is built from 15 residues. From germline, CDR1 is KGHSH and CDR2 LQKENI. The CDR3 protein is CASSPERAGANVLTF. CDR3 DNA sequence: TGTGCCAGCTCACCAGAGAGGGCAGGGGCCAACGTCCTGACTTTC.

This clone was seen a handful of times. CDR3 nucleotides: TGCAGTGCTAGTGAACAGAACACTGAAGCTTTCTTT. This sequence encodes CSASEQNTEAFF. V and J are TRBV20-1 and TRBJ1-1; D is uncertain. CDR1 is DFQATT and CDR2 is SNEGSKA in the germline V gene (reference sequence). V shed 3 bases and J shed 1 base, with 6 bases lying between them. This CDR3 has 12 residues.

This chain links TRBV6-5 with TRBJ1-5; D may be TRBD1 (5 bases). There are 13 residues in the CDR3. Germline CDR1 reads MNHEY; CDR2 reads SVGAGI. V shed 6 bases and J shed 6 bases, with 12 bases lying between them. The CDR3 here is CASRREGSQPQHF. For the CDR3, the DNA is TGTGCCAGCAGGAGGGAGGGGTCTCAGCCCCAGCATTTT.

The genes are TRBV18 and TRBJ1-1; 7 bases line up with TRBD1. The CDR3 has 16 amino acids. Germline CDR1 and CDR2: KGHSH and LQKENI. The junction had 16 bases not matched to a gene; V was cut back by 6 bases and J by 6 bases. The CDR3 DNA reads as TGTGCCAGCTCCCCGGCAGGGGGACCTAAGAATGCTGAAGCTTTCTTT. It specifies CASSPAGGPKNAEAFF.

The chain employs TRBV6-1 and TRBJ2-5, with a weak D call TRBD2 (6 bases). Germline CDR1 MNHNS, CDR2 SASEGT. CDR3 length: 17 residues. V lost 1 base and J lost 3, with 18 bases in between. The CDR3 bases are TGTGCCAGCAGTGAAGGATGGAGGGAGACTGGAAAAGAGACCCAGTACTTC. This codes for CASSEGWRETGKETQYF.

The CDR3 DNA is TGTGCCAGCAGCCAGCTAAACTATGGCTACACCTTC. It yields the protein CASSQLNYGYTF. The chain couples TRBV3-1 (or the pseudogene TRBV3-2) to TRBJ1-2; D ambiguous. Between the trimmed V and J ends, which lost 3 bases and 2 bases, there was a span of 4 bases. Germline-derived CDR1 and CDR2 are LGHDT and YNNKEL (reference sequence). The CDR3 length is 12 residues.

The genes are TRBV9 and TRBJ2-1; 7 bases agree with TRBD2. Trimming at V came to 0 bases and at J to 7 bases, leaving 4 bases not matched to a gene. CDR3 length: 14 residues. CDR1 is SGDLS, CDR2 YYNGEE, per germline. CDR3 sequence (DNA): TGTGCCAGCAGCGTAGGGAGCGGGGTAAATGAGCAGTTCTTC. It is translated as CASSVGSGVNEQFF.

This clone was counted a single time. This sequence joins TRBV12-3 or TRBV12-4 and TRBJ1-1, with unresolved D. V lost 8 bases and J lost 4, with 11 bases in between. This CDR3 region has 12 residues. The CDR3 DNA is TGTGCCAGCCAGAGAGGAGGCACTGAAGCTTTCTTT. It codes for CASQRGGTEAFF.

The chain links TRBV6-4 to TRBJ2-2; no reliable D call. This CDR3 spans 9 amino acids. Germline assignment: CDR1 MRHNA and CDR2 SNTAGT. V lost 10 bases, J lost 8 bases, and 5 bases lay in between. CDR3 bases: TGTGCCATTACAGGGGAGCTGTTTTTT. Amino acids: CAITGELFF.

The V call is TRBV3-1 (or the pseudogene TRBV3-2), the J call TRBJ2-3; perhaps TRBD2 as D (6 bases). The length of the CDR3 is 13 residues. V was pared by 7 bases and J by 6 bases, with 14 bases between. Germline lookup yields CDR1 LGHDT and CDR2 YNNKEL (reference sequence). The DNA of the CDR3 is TGTGCCAGCACCTTGGAGGGGAGCGATACGCAGTATTTT. Translated: CASTLEGSDTQYF.